This TCR beta chain was observed in a study of T cells in Graves' hyperthyroidism and ophthalmopathy. V was pared by 5 bases and J by 0 bases, with 11 bases between. This CDR3 is built from 15 residues. CDR1 is SEHNR, CDR2 FQNEAQ, per germline (reference sequence). Using RNA transcripts as the source, TCR beta CDR3 regions were amplified. TCR CDR3 regions were first amplified by RT-PCR with HTBI primers. TCRdb used MiXCR to reprocess the multiplex PCR reads, holding one entry per CDR3 protein. Of nearly 600,000 distinct CDR3 sequences in the sample, about 14% were seen once. The table lists this clonotype with many counts. The antigen is undetermined. Study findings and constraints: Researchers report that a 13 V-J model separated ophthalmopathy from stable hyperthyroidism.

The TCR sequence derives from a woman under 30 with Graves' ophthalmopathy. Sequenced material: blood. V and J are TRBV7-9 and TRBJ2-1, with D tentatively TRBD2 (6 bases). The CDR3 nucleotides are TGTGCCAGCAGCCCCCGGGGGAGCTCCTACAATGAGCAGTTCTTC. It translates to CASSPRGSSYNEQFF.